The TCR beta chain described here comes from a study of response to subunit inactivated influenza vaccine. Overall study results and limits: Authors suggested each seasonal flu vaccination may recruit only limited numbers of new T cells.

Points on this clonotype: Its antigen is unidentified.

TCRdb redid the calling of the RT-PCR reads with MiXCR, one entry per CDR3 protein. The profile shows about 300,000 distinct CDR3 sequences, around 22% of them singletons. Material: PBMCs from blood, obtained less than 22 months after vaccination. This TCR derives from a man aged 50-75 years who received an inactivated influenza vaccine.

In DNA form, the CDR3 reads TGTGCCAGCAGCCAATTGGTGAGGAACTATGGCTACACCTTC. Its protein is CASSQLVRNYGYTF. The V and J genes are TRBV3-1 and TRBJ1-2; D ambiguous. The CDR3 runs to 14 residues. Trimming took 2 bases from V and 2 from J, leaving 9 bases between them. Germline-derived CDR1 and CDR2 are LGHDT and YNNKEL (reference sequence).